The present TCR beta chain was sequenced within a study of early T cells in non-severe SARS-CoV-2 infection. Study as a whole: Sequenced bulk RNA came from whole blood that was unsorted, and chains were unpaired. Findings and limits, study-wide: Anti-spike CD8 responses were favored by VDJdb matching, which missed private and CD4 specificities.

This clonotype was observed at least ten times. Its antigen remains unidentified. TCRdb independently ran MiXCR on the 5' RACE reads; one entry per CDR3 protein. The table lists around 47,000 distinct CDR3 sequences, about 9.9% of them singletons. CDR1 and CDR2 from the germline V gene are MNHEY and SVGEGT. This CDR3 is 14 amino acids long. V gave up 10 bases and J gave up 6 bases; unmatched junction bases: 13. Sequenced: whole blood. The TCR comes from an adult who was a healthcare worker with PCR-confirmed SARS-CoV-2 infection or an uninfected control (not recorded which). The chain carries TRBV6-2 or TRBV6-3 and TRBJ2-5; TRBD2 matches 8 bases. The CDR3 reads CATLSGSKLQTQYF. As DNA, the CDR3 is TGTGCCACCCTAAGCGGGAGTAAACTGCAGACCCAGTACTTC.